Reported below is one TCR beta chain. Its antigen is not known. V lost 2 bases, J lost 4 bases, and 20 bases lay in between. CDR1 and CDR2 from the germline V gene are LNHDA and SQIVND (reference sequence). The CDR3 length is 17 residues. The sample comes from a study of OX40 agonist ivuxolimab in advanced cancers. For the study at large: Partial responses were achieved by three patients: one hepatocellular carcinoma, two cutaneous melanoma. Study-level results: At 0.1 to 3.0 mg/kg, CD4+ and CD8+ blood T cells expanded clonally by week 6.

Assay used: immunoSEQ multiplex PCR; TCRdb lists only in-frame clones, some missing. The sample records about 30,000 clones, approximately 93% being singletons. The sequence was obtained from an adult with an advanced solid tumor such as melanoma, head and neck, liver or kidney cancer. Material: CD4+ or CD8+ T cells sorted from blood, obtained in a trial of the OX40 agonist ivuxolimab. The genes are TRBV19 and TRBJ1-1; D is unresolved. The CDR3 here is CASSITPPHRRVTEAFF. The CDR3 DNA is TGTGCCAGTAGTATAACCCCCCCTCACCGGAGAGTCACTGAAGCTTTCTTT.